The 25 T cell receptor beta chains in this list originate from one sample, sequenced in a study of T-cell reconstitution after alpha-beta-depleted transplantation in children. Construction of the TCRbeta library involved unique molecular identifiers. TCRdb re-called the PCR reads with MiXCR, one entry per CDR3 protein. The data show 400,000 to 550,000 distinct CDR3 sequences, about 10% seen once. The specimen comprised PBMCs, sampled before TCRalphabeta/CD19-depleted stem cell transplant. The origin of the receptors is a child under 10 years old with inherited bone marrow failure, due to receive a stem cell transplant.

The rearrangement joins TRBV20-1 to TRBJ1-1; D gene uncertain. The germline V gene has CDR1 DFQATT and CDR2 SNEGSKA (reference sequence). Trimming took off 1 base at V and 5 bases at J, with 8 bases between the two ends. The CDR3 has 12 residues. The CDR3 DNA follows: TGCAGTGCTAGAGGGTCGGGGACTGAAGCTTTCTTT. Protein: CSARGSGTEAFF.

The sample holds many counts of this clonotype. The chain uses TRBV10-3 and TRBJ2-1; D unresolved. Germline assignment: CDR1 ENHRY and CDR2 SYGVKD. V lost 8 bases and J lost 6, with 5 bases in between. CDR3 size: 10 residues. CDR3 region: CAIGGNEQFF. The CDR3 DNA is TGTGCCATCGGTGGCAATGAGCAGTTCTTC.

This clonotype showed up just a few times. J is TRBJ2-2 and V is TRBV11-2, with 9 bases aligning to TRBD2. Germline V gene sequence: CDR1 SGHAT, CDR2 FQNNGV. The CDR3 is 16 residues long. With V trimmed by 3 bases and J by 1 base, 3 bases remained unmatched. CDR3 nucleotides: TGTGCCAGCAGCTTCCATAGCGGGAGGAACACCGGGGAGCTGTTTTTT. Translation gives CASSFHSGRNTGELFF. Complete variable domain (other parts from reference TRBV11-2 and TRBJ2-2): EAGVAQSPRYKIIEKRQSVAFWCNPISGHATLYWYQQILGQGPKLLIQFQNNGVVDDSQLPKDRFSAERLKGVDSTLKIQPAKLEDSAVYLCASSFHSGRNTGELFFGEGSRLTVL.

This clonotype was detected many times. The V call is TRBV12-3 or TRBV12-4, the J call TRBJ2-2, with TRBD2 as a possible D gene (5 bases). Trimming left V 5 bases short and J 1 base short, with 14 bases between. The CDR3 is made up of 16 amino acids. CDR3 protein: CASSPREGRNTGELFF. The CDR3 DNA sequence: TGTGCCAGCAGTCCTCGAGAGGGCCGGAACACCGGGGAGCTGTTTTTT.

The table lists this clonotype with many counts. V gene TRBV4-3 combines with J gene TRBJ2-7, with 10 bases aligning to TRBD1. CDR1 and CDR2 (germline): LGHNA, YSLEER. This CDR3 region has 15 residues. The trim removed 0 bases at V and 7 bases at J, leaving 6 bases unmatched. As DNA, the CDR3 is TGCGCCAGCAGCCAAGAGGGACAGGGGATTAGGGAGCAGTACTTC. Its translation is CASSQEGQGIREQYF.

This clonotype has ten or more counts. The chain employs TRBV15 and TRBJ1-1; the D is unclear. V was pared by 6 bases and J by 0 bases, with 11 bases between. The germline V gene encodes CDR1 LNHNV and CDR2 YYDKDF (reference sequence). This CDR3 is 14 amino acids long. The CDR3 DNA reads TGTGCCACCAGTTCCTCCCTCATGAACACTGAAGCTTTCTTT. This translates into CATSSSLMNTEAFF.

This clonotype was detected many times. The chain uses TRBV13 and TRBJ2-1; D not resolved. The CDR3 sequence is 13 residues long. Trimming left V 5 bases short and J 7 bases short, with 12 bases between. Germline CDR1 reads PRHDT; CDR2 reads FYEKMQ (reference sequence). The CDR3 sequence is CASSPQDGNEQFF. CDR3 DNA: TGTGCCAGCAGCCCACAAGACGGGAATGAGCAGTTCTTC.

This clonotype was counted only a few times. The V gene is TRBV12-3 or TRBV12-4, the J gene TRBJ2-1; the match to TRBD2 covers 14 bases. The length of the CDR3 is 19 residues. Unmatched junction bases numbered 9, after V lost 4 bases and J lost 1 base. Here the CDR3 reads CASSSVTSGRARSYNEQFF. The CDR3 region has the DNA TGTGCCAGCAGTTCGGTGACTAGCGGGAGGGCCAGGTCCTACAATGAGCAGTTCTTC.

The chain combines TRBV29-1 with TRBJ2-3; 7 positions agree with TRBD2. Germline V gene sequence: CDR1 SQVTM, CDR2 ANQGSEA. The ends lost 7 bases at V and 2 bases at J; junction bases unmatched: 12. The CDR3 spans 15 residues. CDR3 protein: CSGGGGSGPTDTQYF. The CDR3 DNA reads TGCAGCGGCGGCGGGGGTAGCGGGCCCACAGATACGCAGTATTTT.

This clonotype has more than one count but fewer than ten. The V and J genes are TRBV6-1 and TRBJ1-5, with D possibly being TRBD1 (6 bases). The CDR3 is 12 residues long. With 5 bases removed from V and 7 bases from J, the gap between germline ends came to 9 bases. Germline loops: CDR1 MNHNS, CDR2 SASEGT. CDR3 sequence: CASSKGQQPQHF. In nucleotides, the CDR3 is TGTGCCAGCAGTAAAGGACAGCAGCCCCAGCATTTT.

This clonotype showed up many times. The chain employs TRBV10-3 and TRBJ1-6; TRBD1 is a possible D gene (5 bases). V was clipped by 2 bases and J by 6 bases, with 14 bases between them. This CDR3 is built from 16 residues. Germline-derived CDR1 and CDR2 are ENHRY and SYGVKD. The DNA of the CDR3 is TGTGCCATCAGTGAGGGACACAATTCCCCTAATTCACCCCTCCACTTT. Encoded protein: CAISEGHNSPNSPLHF.

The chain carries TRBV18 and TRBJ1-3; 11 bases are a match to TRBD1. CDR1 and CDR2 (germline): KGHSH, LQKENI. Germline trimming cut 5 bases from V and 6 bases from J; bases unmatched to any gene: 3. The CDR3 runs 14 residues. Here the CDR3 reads CASSWTGGENTIYF. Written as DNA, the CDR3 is TGTGCCAGCTCATGGACAGGGGGCGAAAACACCATATATTTT. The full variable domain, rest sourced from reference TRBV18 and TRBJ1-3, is NAGVMQNPRHLVRRRGQEARLRCSPMKGHSHVYWYRQLPEEGLKFMVYLQKENIIDESGMPKERFSAEFPKEGPSILRIQQVVRGDSAAYFCASSWTGGENTIYFGEGSWLTVV.

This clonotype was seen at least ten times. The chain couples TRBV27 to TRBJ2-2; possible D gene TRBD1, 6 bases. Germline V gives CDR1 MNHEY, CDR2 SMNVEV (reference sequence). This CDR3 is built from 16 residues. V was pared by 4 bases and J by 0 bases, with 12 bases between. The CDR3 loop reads CASSYRDGANTGELFF. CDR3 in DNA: TGTGCCAGCAGTTACAGGGACGGCGCGAACACCGGGGAGCTGTTTTTT.

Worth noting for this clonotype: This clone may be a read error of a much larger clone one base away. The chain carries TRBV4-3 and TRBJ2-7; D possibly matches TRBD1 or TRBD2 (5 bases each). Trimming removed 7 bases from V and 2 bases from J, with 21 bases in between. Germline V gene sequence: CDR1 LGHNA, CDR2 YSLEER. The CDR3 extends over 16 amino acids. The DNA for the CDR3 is TGCGCCAGCACCCAGAATTCACACCGGGGCGCCTACGAGCAGTACTTC. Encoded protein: CASTQNSHRGAYEQYF.

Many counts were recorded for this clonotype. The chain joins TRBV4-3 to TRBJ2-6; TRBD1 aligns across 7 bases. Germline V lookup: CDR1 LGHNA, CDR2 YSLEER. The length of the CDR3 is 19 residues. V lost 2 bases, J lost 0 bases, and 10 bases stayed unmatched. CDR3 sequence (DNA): TGCGCCAGCAGCCAATTCGACGGGACAGAGAACTCTGGGGCCAACGTCCTGACTTTC. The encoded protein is CASSQFDGTENSGANVLTF.

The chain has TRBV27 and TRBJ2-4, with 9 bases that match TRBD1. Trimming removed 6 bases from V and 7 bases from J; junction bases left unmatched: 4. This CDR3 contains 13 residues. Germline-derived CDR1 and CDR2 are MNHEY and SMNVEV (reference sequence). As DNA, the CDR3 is TGTGCCAGCAGGCGACAGGGGGGGAACATTCAGTACTTC. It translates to CASRRQGGNIQYF.

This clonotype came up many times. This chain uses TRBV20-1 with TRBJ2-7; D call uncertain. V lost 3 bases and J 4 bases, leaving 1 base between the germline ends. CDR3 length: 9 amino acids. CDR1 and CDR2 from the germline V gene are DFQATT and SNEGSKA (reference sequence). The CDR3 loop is CSASYEQYF. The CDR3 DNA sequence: TGCAGTGCTAGTTACGAGCAGTACTTC.

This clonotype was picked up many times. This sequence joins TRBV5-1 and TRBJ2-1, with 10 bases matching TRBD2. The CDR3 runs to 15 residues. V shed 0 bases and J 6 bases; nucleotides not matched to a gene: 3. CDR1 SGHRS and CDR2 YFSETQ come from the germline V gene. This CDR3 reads CASSLVQREGNEQFF. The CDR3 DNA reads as TGCGCCAGCAGCTTGGTCCAGCGGGAGGGCAATGAGCAGTTCTTC.

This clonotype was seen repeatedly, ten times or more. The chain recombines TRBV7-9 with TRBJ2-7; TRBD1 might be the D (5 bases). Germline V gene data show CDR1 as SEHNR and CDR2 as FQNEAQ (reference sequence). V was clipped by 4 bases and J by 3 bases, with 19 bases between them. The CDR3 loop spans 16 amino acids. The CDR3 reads CASSSLGVKLDYEQYF. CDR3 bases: TGTGCCAGCAGCTCTTTAGGGGTGAAACTCGACTACGAGCAGTACTTC.

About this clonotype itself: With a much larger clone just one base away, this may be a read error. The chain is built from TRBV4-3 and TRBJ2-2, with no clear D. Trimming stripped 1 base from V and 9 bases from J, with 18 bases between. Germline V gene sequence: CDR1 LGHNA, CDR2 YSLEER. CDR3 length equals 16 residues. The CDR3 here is CASSQGLGDSGRELFF. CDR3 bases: TGCGCCAGCAGCCAAGGATTAGGAGACTCTGGCCGGGAGCTGTTTTTT.

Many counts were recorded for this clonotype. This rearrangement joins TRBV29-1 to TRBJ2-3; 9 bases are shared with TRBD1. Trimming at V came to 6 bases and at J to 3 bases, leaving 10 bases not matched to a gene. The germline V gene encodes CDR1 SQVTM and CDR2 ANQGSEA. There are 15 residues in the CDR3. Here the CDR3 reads CSVMGDRVSTDTQYF. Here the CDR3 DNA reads TGCAGCGTGATGGGGGACAGGGTTAGTACAGATACGCAGTATTTT.

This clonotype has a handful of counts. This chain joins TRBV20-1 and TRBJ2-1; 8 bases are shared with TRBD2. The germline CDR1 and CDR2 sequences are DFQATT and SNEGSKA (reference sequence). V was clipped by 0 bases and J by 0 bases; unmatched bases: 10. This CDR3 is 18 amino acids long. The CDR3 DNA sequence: TGCAGTGCTAGAGATCGGACGAGTACTAGCGGCTCCTACAATGAGCAGTTCTTC. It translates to CSARDRTSTSGSYNEQFF.

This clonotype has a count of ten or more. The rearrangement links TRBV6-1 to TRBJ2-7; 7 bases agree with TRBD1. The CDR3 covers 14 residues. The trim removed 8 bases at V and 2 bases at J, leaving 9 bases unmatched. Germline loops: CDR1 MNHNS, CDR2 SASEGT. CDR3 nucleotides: TGTGCCAGCGGAGGCACAGGGGACCCCTACGAGCAGTACTTC. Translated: CASGGTGDPYEQYF.

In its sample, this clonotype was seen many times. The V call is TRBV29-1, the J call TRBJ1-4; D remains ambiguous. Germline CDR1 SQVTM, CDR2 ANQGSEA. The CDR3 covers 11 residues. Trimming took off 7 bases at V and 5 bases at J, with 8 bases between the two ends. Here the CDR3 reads CSGRENEKLFF. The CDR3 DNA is TGCAGCGGCCGGGAGAATGAAAAACTGTTTTTT.

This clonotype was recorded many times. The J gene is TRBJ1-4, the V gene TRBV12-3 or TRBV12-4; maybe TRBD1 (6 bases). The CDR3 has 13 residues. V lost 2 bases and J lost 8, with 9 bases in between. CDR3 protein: CASSLQGNEKLFF. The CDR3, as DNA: TGTGCCAGCAGTTTACAGGGGAACGAAAAACTGTTTTTT.